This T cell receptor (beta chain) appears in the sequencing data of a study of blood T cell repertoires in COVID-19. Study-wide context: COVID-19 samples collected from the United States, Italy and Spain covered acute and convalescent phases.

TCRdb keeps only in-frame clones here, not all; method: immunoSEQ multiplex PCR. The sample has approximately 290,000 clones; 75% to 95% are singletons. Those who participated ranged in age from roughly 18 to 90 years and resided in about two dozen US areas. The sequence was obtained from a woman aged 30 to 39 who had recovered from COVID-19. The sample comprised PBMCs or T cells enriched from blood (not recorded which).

The CDR3 DNA reads TGTGCCAGCAGTTCCCCCGGACTAGCGGGAGACTCTAGCACAGATACGCAGTATTTT. It specifies CASSSPGLAGDSSTDTQYF. The V call is TRBV28, the J call TRBJ2-3; the match to TRBD2 covers 13 bases. V lost 4 bases and J lost 0; bases outside the gene matches: 10. Germline lookup yields CDR1 MDHEN and CDR2 SYDVKM. The CDR3 runs to 19 residues.